This T cell receptor (beta chain) was sequenced in a study of naive and memory T cell subsets. Study-level results: Especially in CD8 cells, naive repertoires contained a few larger clonotypes, possibly CD45RA-re-expressing memory cells. Findings for naive and memory subsets could not be checked against ground truth. Over 90% of naive TCR sequences appeared only once, unlike memory subsets.

On this clonotype: The target antigen is unknown.

The beta constant-region primer was an equimolar mix of two oligonucleotides covering TRBC1 and TRBC2. Nested alpha and beta constant-region primers with the SP2 primer drove four PCR rounds on ligated cDNA. TCRdb analysed the UMI-ligation and nested PCR reads with MiXCR anew, one entry per CDR3 protein. The profile shows around 160,000 distinct CDR3 sequences, approximately 24% of them singletons. V was pared by 5 bases and J by 10 bases, with 14 bases between. The germline CDR1 and CDR2 sequences are KGHSH and LQKENI. The CDR3 sequence is 13 residues long. Source material: naive CD4+ T cells from blood. The clonotype was recovered from a human donor in good health. The chain combines TRBV18 with TRBJ1-4, with TRBD1 as a possible D gene (6 bases). CDR3 bases: TGTGCCAGCTCAACTCCGGGGGCTGGAAAACTGTTTTTT. It translates to CASSTPGAGKLFF. Full variable domain (rest looked up from reference TRBV18 and TRBJ1-4): NAGVMQNPRHLVRRRGQEARLRCSPMKGHSHVYWYRQLPEEGLKFMVYLQKENIIDESGMPKERFSAEFPKEGPSILRIQQVVRGDSAAYFCASSTPGAGKLFFGSGTQLSVL.